The sequence of this T cell receptor (beta chain) was determined in a study of T cells in Graves' hyperthyroidism and ophthalmopathy. Findings and limits, study-wide: Progression to ophthalmopathy was predicted a median of approximately seven months early.

Amplification yielded TCR beta CDR3 regions, with RNA transcripts as the source. An initial round of RT-PCR targeting the TCR CDR3 relied on the HTBI primer set. TCRdb re-analysed the multiplex PCR reads in MiXCR, keeping a single row per CDR3 protein. Here the sample spans under 450,000 distinct CDR3 sequences, 15% to 18% being singletons. This clonotype was seen at least ten times. The antigen remains undetermined. This CDR3 spans 15 amino acids. The germline V gene encodes CDR1 SEHNR and CDR2 FQNEAQ (reference sequence). V was shortened by 4 bases and J by 1 base, with 13 bases between the two germline ends.

The chain has TRBV7-9 and TRBJ1-1; TRBD1 might be the D (5 bases). Sequencing used blood. The clonotype originates from a woman in her late teens or twenties with Graves' hyperthyroidism. The DNA of the CDR3 is TGTGCCAGCAGCTGGGAACAGGTTAAGAACACTGAAGCTTTCTTT. It codes for CASSWEQVKNTEAFF.